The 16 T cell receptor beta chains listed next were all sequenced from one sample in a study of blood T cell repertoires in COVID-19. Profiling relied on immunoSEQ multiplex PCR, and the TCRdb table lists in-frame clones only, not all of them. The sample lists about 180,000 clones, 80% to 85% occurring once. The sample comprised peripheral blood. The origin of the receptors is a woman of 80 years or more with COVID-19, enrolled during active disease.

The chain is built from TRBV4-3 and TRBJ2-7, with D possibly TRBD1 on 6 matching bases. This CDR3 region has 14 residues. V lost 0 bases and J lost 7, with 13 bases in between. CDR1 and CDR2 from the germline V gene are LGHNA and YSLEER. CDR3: CASSQDHRVGEQYF. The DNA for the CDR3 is TGCGCCAGCAGCCAAGATCACAGGGTGGGGGAGCAGTACTTC.

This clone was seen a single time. CDR3 bases: TGTGCCAGCAGCTCGGGACAAGACTATGGCTACACCTTC. Translation: CASSSGQDYGYTF. The chain recombines TRBV7-2 with TRBJ1-2; a weak D match, TRBD1 (6 bases). Germline loops: CDR1 SGHTA, CDR2 FQGNSA. V was clipped by 4 bases and J by 3 bases, with 9 bases between them. This CDR3 has 13 amino acids.

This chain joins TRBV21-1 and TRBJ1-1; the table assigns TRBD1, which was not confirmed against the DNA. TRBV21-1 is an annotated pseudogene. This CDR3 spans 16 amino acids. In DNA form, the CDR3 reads TGTGCCAGCAGCAACTTGTACAAGGGGGAAAACACTGAAGCTTTCTTT. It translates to CASSNLYKGENTEAFF.

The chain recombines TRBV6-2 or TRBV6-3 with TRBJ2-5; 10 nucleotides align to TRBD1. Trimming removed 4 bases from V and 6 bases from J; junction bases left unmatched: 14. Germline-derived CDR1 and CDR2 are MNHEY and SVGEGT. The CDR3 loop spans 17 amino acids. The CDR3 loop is CASSSDRTRTGGKTQYF. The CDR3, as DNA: TGTGCCAGCAGTTCCGACCGGACAAGGACAGGGGGAAAGACCCAGTACTTC.

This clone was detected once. CDR3 sequence reads: CSVEQDPNQPQHF. The CDR3 DNA reads TGCAGCGTTGAACAGGATCCCAATCAGCCCCAGCATTTT. The V gene is TRBV29-1, the J gene TRBJ1-5; no reliable D call. This CDR3 has 13 amino acids. V was clipped by 2 bases and J by 3 bases, with 8 bases between them. CDR1 SQVTM and CDR2 ANQGSEA come from the germline V gene.

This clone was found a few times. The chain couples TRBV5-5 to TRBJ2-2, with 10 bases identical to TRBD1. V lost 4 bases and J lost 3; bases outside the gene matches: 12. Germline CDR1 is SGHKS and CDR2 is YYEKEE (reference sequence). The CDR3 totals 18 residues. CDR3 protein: CASSPRPGQGSDTGELFF. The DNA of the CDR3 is TGTGCCAGCAGCCCCCGCCCGGGACAGGGGAGTGACACCGGGGAGCTGTTTTTT.

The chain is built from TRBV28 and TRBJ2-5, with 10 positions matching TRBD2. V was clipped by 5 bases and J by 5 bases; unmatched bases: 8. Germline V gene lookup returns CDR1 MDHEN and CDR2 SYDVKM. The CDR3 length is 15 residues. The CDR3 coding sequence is TGTGCCAGCAGTCGACTAGCGGGTACTATGGAGACCCAGTACTTC. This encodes CASSRLAGTMETQYF.

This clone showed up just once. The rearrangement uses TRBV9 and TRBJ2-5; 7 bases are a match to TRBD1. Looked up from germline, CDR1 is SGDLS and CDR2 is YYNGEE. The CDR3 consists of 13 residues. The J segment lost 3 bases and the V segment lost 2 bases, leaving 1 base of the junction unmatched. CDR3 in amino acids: CASSVDREETQYF. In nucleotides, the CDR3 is TGTGCCAGCAGCGTCGACAGGGAAGAGACCCAGTACTTC.

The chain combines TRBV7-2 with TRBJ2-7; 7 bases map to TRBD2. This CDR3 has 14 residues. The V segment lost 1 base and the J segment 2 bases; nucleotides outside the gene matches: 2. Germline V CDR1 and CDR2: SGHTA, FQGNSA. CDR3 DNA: TGTGCCAGCAGCTTAGTAGGGACTACCTACGAGCAGTACTTC. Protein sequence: CASSLVGTTYEQYF. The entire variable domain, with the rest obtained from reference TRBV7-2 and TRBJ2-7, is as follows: GAGVSQSPSNKVTEKGKDVELRCDPISGHTALYWYRQSLGQGLEFLIYFQGNSAPDKSGLPSDRFSAERTGGSVSTLTIQRTQQEDSAVYLCASSLVGTTYEQYFGPGTRLTVT.

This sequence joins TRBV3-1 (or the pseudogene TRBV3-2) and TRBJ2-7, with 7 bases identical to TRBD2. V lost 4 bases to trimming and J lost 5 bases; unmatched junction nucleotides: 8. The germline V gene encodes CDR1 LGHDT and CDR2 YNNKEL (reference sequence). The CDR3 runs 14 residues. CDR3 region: CASSPGAGVNEQYF. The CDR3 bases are TGTGCCAGCAGCCCCGGGGCGGGAGTAAACGAGCAGTACTTC.

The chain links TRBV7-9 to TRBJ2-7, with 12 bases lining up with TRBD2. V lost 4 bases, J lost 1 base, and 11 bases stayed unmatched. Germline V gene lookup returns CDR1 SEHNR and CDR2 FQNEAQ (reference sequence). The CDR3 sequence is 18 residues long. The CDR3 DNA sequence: TGTGCCAGCAGCTCACACATGGCTAGCGGGGGGGAGTCCTACGAGCAGTACTTC. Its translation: CASSSHMASGGESYEQYF. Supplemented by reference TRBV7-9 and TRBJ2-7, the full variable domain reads DTGVSQNPRHKITKRGQNVTFRCDPISEHNRLYWYRQTLGQGPEFLTYFQNEAQLEKSRLLSDRFSAERPKGSFSTLEIQRTEQGDSAMYLCASSSHMASGGESYEQYFGPGTRLTVT.

DNA of the CDR3: TGCGCCAGCAGCGTGGGCAGCGTTGATGAAAAACTGTTTTTT. It specifies CASSVGSVDEKLFF. The V and J genes are TRBV5-1 and TRBJ1-4; D is uncertain. Germline V CDR1 and CDR2: SGHRS, YFSETQ. This CDR3 comprises 14 residues. V lost 4 bases and J lost 6, with 13 bases in between.

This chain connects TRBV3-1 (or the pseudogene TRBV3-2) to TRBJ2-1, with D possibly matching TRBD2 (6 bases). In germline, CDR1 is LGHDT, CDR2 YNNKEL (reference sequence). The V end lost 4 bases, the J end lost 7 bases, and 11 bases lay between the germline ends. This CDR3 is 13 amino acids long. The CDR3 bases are TGTGCCAGCAGCCTTCCTAGCGTAAATGAGCAGTTCTTC. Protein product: CASSLPSVNEQFF.

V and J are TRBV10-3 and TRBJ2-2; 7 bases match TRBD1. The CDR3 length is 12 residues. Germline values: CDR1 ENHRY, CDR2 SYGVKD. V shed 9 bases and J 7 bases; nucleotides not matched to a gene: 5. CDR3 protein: CAITQGYGELFF. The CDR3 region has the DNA TGTGCCATTACACAGGGGTACGGGGAGCTGTTTTTT.

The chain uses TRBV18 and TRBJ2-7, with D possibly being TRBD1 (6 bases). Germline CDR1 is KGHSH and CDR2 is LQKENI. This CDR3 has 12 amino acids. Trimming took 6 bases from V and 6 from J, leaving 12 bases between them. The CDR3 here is CASSYRVGEQYF. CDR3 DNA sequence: TGTGCCAGCTCCTACAGGGTCGGCGAGCAGTACTTC.

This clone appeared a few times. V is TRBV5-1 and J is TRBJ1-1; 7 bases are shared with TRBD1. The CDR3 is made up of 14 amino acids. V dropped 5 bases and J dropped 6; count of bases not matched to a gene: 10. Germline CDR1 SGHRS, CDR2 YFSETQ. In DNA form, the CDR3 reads TGCGCCAGCAGGCCTACGACAGGGATGTCTGAAGCTTTCTTT. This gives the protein CASRPTTGMSEAFF.